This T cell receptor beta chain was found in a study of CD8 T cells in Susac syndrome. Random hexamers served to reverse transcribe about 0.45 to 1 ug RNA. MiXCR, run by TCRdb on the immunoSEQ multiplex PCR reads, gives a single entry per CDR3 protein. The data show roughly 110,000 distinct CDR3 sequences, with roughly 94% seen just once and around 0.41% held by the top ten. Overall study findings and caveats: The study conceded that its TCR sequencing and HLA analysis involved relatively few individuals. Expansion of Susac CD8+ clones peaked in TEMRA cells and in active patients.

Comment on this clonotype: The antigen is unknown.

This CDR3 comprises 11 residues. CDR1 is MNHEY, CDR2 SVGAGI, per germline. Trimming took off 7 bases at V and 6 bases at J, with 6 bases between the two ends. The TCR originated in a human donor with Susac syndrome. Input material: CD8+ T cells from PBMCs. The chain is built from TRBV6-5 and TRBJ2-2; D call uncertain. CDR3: CASTLAGELFF. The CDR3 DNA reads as TGTGCCAGCACCTTAGCCGGGGAGCTGTTTTTT.